This TCR beta chain is from a study of molecular identifiers for immune sequencing clone quantification. At the level of the study: In replicates, RNA from approximately 22,000 or 94,000 naive CD8 cells was split five ways, four sequenced.

CDR3 size: 12 residues. Trimming removed 5 bases from V and 14 bases from J, with 13 bases in between. The germline gives CDR1 MNHEY, CDR2 SVGEGT. Notes on the study in general: Reports indicate spiked Jurkat TCR RNA from one cell could be found among roughly 950,000 naive cells. Clones with over 20 RNA copies captured over 98% of effector molecules but under 1% of naive ones.

The bulk TCR libraries were made with methods described before and with listed TCR primers. TCRdb processed the PCR reads anew with MiXCR; each CDR3 protein has one entry. The repertoire consists of 550,000 to 750,000 distinct CDR3 sequences, with about 20% occurring once and the leading ten covering approximately 0.9%. This clonotype was seen many times. Its cognate antigen is unknown. The sequenced sample was naive CD8+ T cells from blood, with Jurkat cell RNA spiked in. Subset of the sample: FACS-sorted CD8+CD4-CCR7+CD45RA+ naive T cells. This clonotype was obtained from a human donor in good health. Some libraries in this study had Jurkat cell RNA spiked in. The chain employs TRBV6-2 or TRBV6-3 and TRBJ1-6; no definite D call. This CDR3 reads CASSTDTATLHF. The CDR3 DNA sequence: TGTGCCAGCAGTACCGACACCGCCACCCTCCACTTT.